The source of this T cell receptor beta chain is a study of blood T cell repertoires in COVID-19. Across the study: Acute and convalescent COVID-19 samples came from the United States, Italy and Spain.

This CDR3 spans 14 amino acids. CDR1 SGHRS and CDR2 YFSETQ come from the germline V gene. The ends were cut back, 4 bases at V and 10 bases at J, with 15 bases in the middle. Produced via immunoSEQ multiplex PCR; TCRdb's table is partial and in-frame only. The table has 130,000 or so clones, around 87% seen once. The sequenced sample consisted of peripheral blood. The sequence derives from a man between 70 and 80 years old with active or convalescent COVID-19. The gene calls are TRBV5-1 and TRBJ1-6; D might be TRBD1 (5 bases). The CDR3 spells CASSRGGMGSPLHF. The DNA of the CDR3 is TGCGCCAGCAGCCGGGGGGGTATGGGATCACCCCTCCACTTT. The full variable domain, with the rest looked up from reference TRBV5-1 and TRBJ1-6, is KAGVTQTPRYLIKTRGQQVTLSCSPISGHRSVSWYQQTPGQGLQFLFEYFSETQRNKGNFPGRFSGRQFSNSRSEMNVSTLELGDSALYLCASSRGGMGSPLHFGNGTRLTVT.